The 32 T cell receptor beta chains presented below share a single source sample, sequenced in a study of CD8 T cells in ankylosing spondylitis (dated by TCRdb to between 2016 and 2019). The full study reports these points: Blood from ankylosing spondylitis patients appeared to be characterized by a TCR beta motif made up of under ten highly homologous amino acid variants.

The protocol used for the library was 5' RACE. The sample was run on an Illumina HiSeq 2500. TCRdb applied fastp at Q25 and MiXCR to the public reads, then kept only in-frame beta chains. Each entry merges the rows of one CDR3 protein and shows their most common DNA and genes. Recorded for this sample are under 450,000 distinct CDR3 sequences; over 15% of them occurred a single time. The ten biggest clones cover just over 1% of the sample. Antigen specificity for these receptors is unknown. The sample was blood, either unsorted or a sorted T cell fraction (not recorded which). The receptors originated from a male donor with ankylosing spondylitis.

This clonotype was seen a single time. This chain uses TRBV21-1 with TRBJ1-4; no check of the table's D call, TRBD1, against the DNA was made. TRBV21-1 is given as a pseudogene. The CDR3 consists of 15 residues. In nucleotides, the CDR3 is TGTGCCAGCGCAATCCCAGGGACAGTGAATGAAAAACTGTTTTTT. Translation gives CASAIPGTVNEKLFF.

The V call is TRBV5-1, the J call TRBJ1-6, with 8 nucleotides matching TRBD1. Germline trimming cut 0 bases from V and 4 bases from J; bases unmatched to any gene: 6. The CDR3 loop spans 17 amino acids. Germline CDR1 is SGHRS and CDR2 is YFSETQ. The CDR3 loop is CASSLAQGGGYNSPLHF. For the CDR3, the DNA is TGCGCCAGCAGCTTGGCACAGGGGGGCGGATATAATTCACCCCTCCACTTT.

This sequence joins TRBV6-1 and TRBJ2-1, with 12 bases aligning to TRBD2. There are 13 residues in the CDR3. Germline V CDR1 and CDR2: MNHNS, SASEGT. V trimming: 7 bases; J trimming: 15 bases; junction bases outside the gene matches: 10. CDR3 protein: CASTRLAGARGFF. Here the CDR3 DNA reads TGTGCCAGCACCAGACTAGCGGGGGCCCGCGGGTTCTTC.

The CDR3, as DNA: TGTGCCAGCAGCTCCGCAAACAGGGGCCCCGAGGGAGTCTACAATGAGCAGTTCTTC. This sequence encodes CASSSANRGPEGVYNEQFF. J is TRBJ2-1 and V is TRBV11-2; 7 bases map to TRBD1. The CDR3 consists of 19 residues. V trimming: 4 bases; J trimming: 3 bases; junction bases outside the gene matches: 18. The V gene's germline CDR1 is SGHAT and CDR2 FQNNGV.

In its sample, this clonotype was seen a few times. The genes are TRBV11-2 and TRBJ1-6; 8 nucleotides match TRBD1. This CDR3 contains 19 residues. The V segment lost 2 bases and the J segment 10 bases; nucleotides outside the gene matches: 19. Looked up from germline, CDR1 is SGHAT and CDR2 is FQNNGV. The CDR3 sequence is CASSLSRGQSGRRDSPLHF. The CDR3 DNA follows: TGTGCCAGCAGCTTAAGCAGGGGGCAAAGCGGTCGTAGGGACTCACCCCTCCACTTT.

This clonotype was recorded many times. The chain combines TRBV4-1 with TRBJ2-1; tentatively, D is TRBD2 (5 bases). Germline V gene lookup returns CDR1 MGHRA and CDR2 YSYEKL. The CDR3 has 13 amino acids. V was shortened by 2 bases and J by 14 bases, with 16 bases between the two germline ends. The DNA for the CDR3 is TGCGCCAGCAGCCAACCGGACCTACCCGGGAAGTTCTTC. It is translated as CASSQPDLPGKFF.

The chain joins TRBV5-1 to TRBJ1-1; TRBD1 is a possible D gene (5 bases). Germline assignment: CDR1 SGHRS and CDR2 YFSETQ. The CDR3 sequence is 13 residues long. V lost 0 bases, J lost 4 bases, and 7 bases lay in between. DNA for the CDR3: TGCGCCAGCAGCTTGGTAGGGGTCACTGAAGCTTTCTTT. Protein sequence: CASSLVGVTEAFF.

Only a few counts were recorded for this clonotype. This chain uses TRBV5-1 with TRBJ2-7, with D tentatively TRBD1 (5 bases). V lost 4 bases and J 3 bases, leaving 14 bases between the germline ends. The CDR3 runs to 14 residues. CDR1 SGHRS and CDR2 YFSETQ come from the germline V gene. CDR3 sequence reads: CASSPVPDSYEQYF. The CDR3 DNA reads TGCGCCAGCAGCCCCGTCCCAGACAGCTACGAGCAGTACTTC.

This clonotype was counted ten times or more. The chain combines TRBV12-3 or TRBV12-4 with TRBJ1-5; D is possibly TRBD1 (6 bases). The CDR3 loop spans 12 amino acids. With 5 bases removed from V and 7 bases from J, the gap between germline ends came to 9 bases. In DNA form, the CDR3 reads TGTGCCAGCAGTCGCGGACAGCAGCCCCAGCATTTT. It specifies CASSRGQQPQHF.

This clonotype came up many times. The genes are TRBV3-1 and TRBJ1-2; D remains ambiguous. The CDR3 covers 13 residues. The V gene's germline CDR1 is LGHDT and CDR2 YNNKEL (reference sequence). V lost 2 bases and J lost 3, with 7 bases in between. The CDR3 DNA reads TGTGCCAGCAGCCAAATAACAGACTATGGCTACACCTTC. It yields the protein CASSQITDYGYTF.

This clonotype occurred once. V gene TRBV9 combines with J gene TRBJ2-7, with D tentatively TRBD1 (6 bases). The CDR3 spans 15 residues. V lost 0 bases to trimming and J lost 2 bases, with 12 bases between them. Germline values: CDR1 SGDLS, CDR2 YYNGEE. CDR3: CASSVDGGRTYEQYF. DNA for the CDR3: TGTGCCAGCAGCGTAGATGGGGGCAGGACCTACGAGCAGTACTTC.

This clonotype was seen only a few times. The chain links TRBV20-1 to TRBJ2-4, with D possibly called TRBD1 or TRBD2 (5 bases each). CDR3 length: 15 amino acids. The V gene lost 8 bases and the J gene lost 0 bases, with 17 bases spanning the gap. Germline lookup yields CDR1 DFQATT and CDR2 SNEGSKA (reference sequence). In DNA, the CDR3 is TGCAGTACCTCGGGGCGAGAGTTAGCCAAAAACATTCAGTACTTC. Its translation: CSTSGRELAKNIQYF.

The chain employs TRBV6-2 or TRBV6-3 and TRBJ2-1, with D perhaps TRBD2 (6 bases). The germline V gene has CDR1 MNHEY and CDR2 SVGEGT. Trimming took 2 bases from V and 5 from J, leaving 19 bases between them. The CDR3 contains 17 residues. In nucleotides, the CDR3 is TGTGCCAGCAGTTACCCCGCCGGGAGCCTCCCCGACAATGAGCAGTTCTTC. This sequence encodes CASSYPAGSLPDNEQFF.

The chain combines TRBV10-3 with TRBJ2-4; 10 bases are a match to TRBD2. CDR3 length equals 16 residues. The germline V gene encodes CDR1 ENHRY and CDR2 SYGVKD. V lost 3 bases and J lost 8; bases outside the gene matches: 10. The CDR3: CAISDSTSGIRDIQYF. CDR3 in DNA: TGTGCCATCAGTGATTCCACTAGCGGGATTCGGGACATTCAGTACTTC.

This clonotype was counted a few times. The chain carries TRBV7-2 and TRBJ2-7; TRBD2 matches at 9 bases. Germline CDR1 SGHTA, CDR2 FQGNSA. The V and J ends lost 5 bases and 0 bases, in that order; junction bases with no gene match: 5. The CDR3 contains 15 residues. CDR3: CASSPEAGGSYEQYF. The CDR3, as DNA: TGTGCCAGCAGCCCAGAAGCGGGAGGCTCCTACGAGCAGTACTTC.

This clonotype turned up a few times. The chain uses TRBV6-2 or TRBV6-3 and TRBJ2-1, with D tentatively TRBD1 or TRBD2 (5 bases each). This CDR3 spans 17 amino acids. Germline V lookup: CDR1 MNHEY, CDR2 SVGEGT. Trimming took 2 bases from V and 6 from J, leaving 20 bases between them. CDR3 amino acids: CASSYALGGVGINEQFF. Here the CDR3 DNA reads TGTGCCAGCAGTTACGCTCTTGGGGGAGTGGGGATCAATGAGCAGTTCTTC.

This clonotype came up a few times. The chain combines TRBV10-3 with TRBJ2-6; TRBD2 aligns across 7 bases. Losses at the gene ends were 5 bases for V and 2 bases for J; bases not matched to a gene: 3. Germline-derived CDR1 and CDR2 are ENHRY and SYGVKD. The CDR3 has 15 residues. CDR3 DNA sequence: TGTGCCATCAGTTCGGGGGGAGCTGGGGCCAACGTCCTGACTTTC. Translated: CAISSGGAGANVLTF.

This clonotype was detected many times. CDR3 residues: CASSSNRAEAFF. The CDR3, as DNA: TGTGCCAGCAGCTCTAACAGGGCAGAAGCTTTCTTT. The chain couples TRBV12-3 or TRBV12-4 to TRBJ1-1; tentatively, D is TRBD1 (6 bases). This CDR3 has 12 amino acids. With 6 bases removed from V and 8 bases from J, the gap between germline ends came to 13 bases.

This clonotype was seen a few times. The chain uses TRBV6-1 and TRBJ1-2, with D uncertain. The CDR3 sequence is 14 residues long. Deletions cut 5 bases from V and 5 bases from J, with 15 bases between. CDR1 is MNHNS, CDR2 SASEGT, per germline. CDR3 region: CASSSLTPRYGYTF. In DNA form, the CDR3 reads TGTGCCAGCAGTAGCCTCACACCGAGATATGGCTACACCTTC.

This clonotype came up a few times. The chain joins TRBV7-3 to TRBJ1-1; tentative D call: TRBD1 (5 bases). V was trimmed by 1 base and J by 4 bases, leaving 10 bases between them. Germline values: CDR1 SGHTA, CDR2 FQGTGA. This CDR3 has 14 amino acids. The chain's CDR3 is CASSLNKGLTEAFF. In DNA, the CDR3 is TGTGCCAGCAGCTTAAATAAGGGACTCACTGAAGCTTTCTTT. Looking up the rest from reference TRBV7-3 and TRBJ1-1 gives the full variable domain: GAGVSQTPSNKVTEKGKYVELRCDPISGHTALYWYRQSLGQGPEFLIYFQGTGAADDSGLPNDRFFAVRPEGSVSTLKIQRTERGDSAVYLCASSLNKGLTEAFFGQGTRLTVV.

The V and J genes are TRBV3-1 and TRBJ2-3; D not certain. The germline V and J ends were trimmed by 4 bases and 6 bases, with 17 bases remaining between them. This CDR3 has 15 amino acids. Germline V CDR1 and CDR2: LGHDT, YNNKEL (reference sequence). The DNA of the CDR3 is TGTGCCAGCAGCCGGGTGTATACCCGAGTGGATACGCAGTATTTT. Protein sequence: CASSRVYTRVDTQYF.

This clonotype was recorded many times. The chain uses TRBV7-9 and TRBJ1-6; 11 positions match TRBD1. CDR1 is SEHNR, CDR2 FQNEAQ, per germline (reference sequence). This CDR3 comprises 17 residues. The V and J ends lost 5 bases and 5 bases, in that order; junction bases with no gene match: 8. The CDR3 sequence: CASSRTGGGLNNSPLHF. DNA of the CDR3: TGTGCCAGCAGCCGGACAGGGGGCGGCCTAAATAATTCACCCCTCCACTTT. The full variable domain, its missing parts supplied by reference TRBV7-9 and TRBJ1-6, is DTGVSQNPRHKITKRGQNVTFRCDPISEHNRLYWYRQTLGQGPEFLTYFQNEAQLEKSRLLSDRFSAERPKGSFSTLEIQRTEQGDSAMYLCASSRTGGGLNNSPLHFGNGTRLTVT.

The CDR3 is CASSQPLGEETQYF. CDR3 nucleotide sequence: TGCGCCAGCAGCCAGCCACTGGGGGAAGAGACCCAGTACTTC. The chain has TRBV4-1 and TRBJ2-5, with D perhaps TRBD1 or TRBD2 (5 bases each). Trimming took off 3 bases at V and 3 bases at J, with 11 bases between the two ends. The germline V gene has CDR1 MGHRA and CDR2 YSYEKL. This CDR3 has 14 amino acids.

CDR3 DNA: TGTGCCAGCTCACCTACTCCGGGACAGGGGGCGGATGGCTACACCTTC. It is translated as CASSPTPGQGADGYTF. The chain employs TRBV18 and TRBJ1-2, with TRBD1 matching 12 bases. With 3 bases clipped from V and 6 bases from J, the junction kept 8 bases outside the gene matches. Germline V gene data show CDR1 as KGHSH and CDR2 as LQKENI. This CDR3 is built from 16 residues.

The chain has TRBV5-1 and TRBJ2-3; unclear D gene. Germline lookup yields CDR1 SGHRS and CDR2 YFSETQ. This CDR3 has 16 residues. With 4 bases removed from V and 1 base from J, the gap between germline ends came to 16 bases. The chain's CDR3 is CASSPLYGDGTDTQYF. The CDR3 nucleotides read TGCGCCAGCAGCCCCCTCTATGGCGACGGCACAGATACGCAGTATTTT.

This clonotype was seen more than once but under ten times. The chain employs TRBV5-1 and TRBJ2-3, with D maybe TRBD2 (5 bases). The CDR3 is made up of 15 amino acids. V lost 0 bases to trimming and J lost 2 bases, with 10 bases between them. CDR1 SGHRS and CDR2 YFSETQ come from the germline V gene. The CDR3 spells CASSLGAVPTDTQYF. The CDR3 coding sequence is TGCGCCAGCAGCTTGGGAGCGGTACCCACAGATACGCAGTATTTT.

The genes are TRBV20-1 and TRBJ2-5; a weak D match, TRBD1 (5 bases). CDR1 DFQATT and CDR2 SNEGSKA come from the germline V gene (reference sequence). Trimming cost V 5 bases and J 2 bases, with 18 bases left between them. The CDR3 sequence is 15 residues long. The CDR3 is CSAGPATGRQETQYF. The CDR3 region has the DNA TGCAGTGCTGGGCCTGCTACAGGAAGACAAGAGACCCAGTACTTC.

As to this clonotype: One end of the junction is discordant with germline, which a read error may explain. The chain links TRBV27 to TRBJ2-6; D gene ambiguous. The V gene's germline CDR1 is MNHEY and CDR2 SMNVEV (reference sequence). The CDR3 loop spans 16 amino acids. CDR3 DNA sequence: TGTGCCAGCAGTTTATTGGGGTCCGCTGGGACCAACGTCCTGACTTTC. This sequence encodes CASSLLGSAGTNVLTF.

Ten or more counts support this clonotype. V gene TRBV29-1 combines with J gene TRBJ1-2, with a weak D call TRBD1 (5 bases). CDR3 length: 14 amino acids. Germline CDR1 is SQVTM and CDR2 is ANQGSEA. Trimming removed 2 bases at V and 4 bases at J, with 14 bases between. CDR3 sequence reads: CSVEMGPLRYGYTF. The DNA of the CDR3 is TGCAGCGTTGAAATGGGGCCCCTCCGCTATGGCTACACCTTC.

The chain combines TRBV20-1 with TRBJ1-2, with D tentatively TRBD1 (6 bases). This CDR3 spans 13 amino acids. V dropped 1 base and J dropped 3 bases, with 9 bases sitting between them. Germline CDR1 and CDR2: DFQATT and SNEGSKA (reference sequence). Written as DNA, the CDR3 is TGCAGTGCTAGAGGGGGGCTCTACTATGGCTACACCTTC. Translated: CSARGGLYYGYTF.

This chain links TRBV20-1 with TRBJ2-1; possible D gene TRBD1, 5 bases. Germline assignment: CDR1 DFQATT and CDR2 SNEGSKA (reference sequence). The CDR3 has 13 amino acids. The CDR3 region is CSSRQGVPNEQFF. The CDR3 nucleotides are TGCTCCTCTAGGCAGGGTGTCCCCAATGAGCAGTTCTTC.

The chain joins TRBV7-9 to TRBJ2-7, with TRBD2 matching 8 bases. The germline CDR1 and CDR2 sequences are SEHNR and FQNEAQ (reference sequence). With 5 bases clipped from V and 0 bases from J, the junction kept 9 bases outside the gene matches. This CDR3 comprises 16 residues. The CDR3 coding sequence is TGTGCCAGCAGCGTATCACTAGCGGCAAGCTCCTACGAGCAGTACTTC. It is translated as CASSVSLAASSYEQYF.